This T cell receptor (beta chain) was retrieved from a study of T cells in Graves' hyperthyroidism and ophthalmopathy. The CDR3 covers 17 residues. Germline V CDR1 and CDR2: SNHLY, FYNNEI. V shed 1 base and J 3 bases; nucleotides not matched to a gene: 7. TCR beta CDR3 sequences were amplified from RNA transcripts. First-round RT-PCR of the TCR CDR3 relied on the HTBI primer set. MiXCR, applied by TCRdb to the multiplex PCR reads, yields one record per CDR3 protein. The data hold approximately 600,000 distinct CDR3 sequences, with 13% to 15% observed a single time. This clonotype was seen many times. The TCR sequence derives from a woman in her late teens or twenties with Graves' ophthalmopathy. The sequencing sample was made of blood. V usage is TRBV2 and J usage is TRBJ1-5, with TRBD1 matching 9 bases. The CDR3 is CASSEGPGQGINQPQHF. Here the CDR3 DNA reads TGTGCCAGCAGTGAAGGTCCGGGACAGGGCATCAATCAGCCCCAGCATTTT.